This T cell receptor (beta chain) was captured by sequencing in a study of CD8+ T cells in alopecia areata (dated by TCRdb to 2017 to 2018). Regarding the study in general: Treated patients were enrolled in an open-label pilot trial of oral tofacitinib, 5 to 10 mg twice daily, for moderate-to-severe alopecia areata. High-throughput TCRbeta sequencing was used to examine T cell clonal expansion in alopecia areata in both the C3H/HeJ mouse model and human patients. Scalp tissue and sorted CD4+ and CD8+ peripheral blood T cells from patchy and totalis/universalis alopecia areata patients and from healthy controls were covered by human TCRbeta sequencing. Patients stayed on tofacitinib for 6 to 18 months and then had 6 months of follow-up off drug so that delayed response and recurrence could be assessed. Tofacitinib-treated patients had biopsies at baseline and at 4 and 24 weeks of treatment, with a later scalp biopsy in several patients. Scalp clonality was compared across normal scalp (n=4), patchy alopecia areata scalp (n=8), and alopecia totalis/universalis scalp (n=8). RNA came from the PAXgene miRNA kit for fixed scalp, the miRNeasy kit for PBMCs, and the RNeasy kit for mouse skin. TCRbeta CDR3 regions were amplified by immunoSEQ multiplex PCR with 35 Vbeta forward and 13 Jbeta reverse primers. For the treated patients, the SALT score, which quantifies what percentage of scalp surface area is affected, served as the measure of disease severity.

Explained via the paper, the time point label denotes: roughly 26 weeks on oral tofacitinib. Interpreted using the paper, the treatment or condition label stands for: oral pan-JAK inhibitor, 5-10 mg twice daily. Lesional scalp punch biopsies and peripheral blood were collected from alopecia areata patients. PBMCs were separated by density centrifugation and stained for CD3, CD4 and CD8, after which CD4+ and CD8+ T cells were sorted on a FACSAria. The library was produced with the immunoSEQ multiplex PCR assay. For TCR sequencing, RNA was extracted from every sample and reverse transcribed into cDNA to serve as template. First-strand cDNA was synthesized using SuperScript III with a 2:1 mix of oligo-dT and random hexamers. A synthetic immune receptor repertoire was used to gauge amplification bias, and whatever bias remained was removed computationally. The paper's processing steps were these. After raw reads were preprocessed to remove errors, the CDR3 was defined following IMGT conventions as running from the conserved cysteine to phenylalanine. Clonality was computed by normalizing Shannon entropy by log2 of the number of productive unique TCRs and subtracting the result from 1. Whether scalp clones were CD4 or CD8 was inferred by matching scalp TCRbeta sequences against CD4 and CD8 repertoires sorted from blood. TCRdb took over this immuneACCESS table, retaining in-frame rearrangements with V and J assigned. Such tables are incomplete; in checked studies, under half of the missing clones stem from an unresolved V gene, and the remainder is unexplained. Clonal size and the V and J genes are those of that table, whereas D and trimming came from the DNA. The sample table lists 150,000 to 200,000 clones, 40% to 65% of them with a count of one. The leading ten clones occupy 11% of the sample.

V sheds 0 bases and J sheds 2 bases, leaving 8 bases between their ends. Looking up the germline V gene yields CDR1 SQVTM and CDR2 ANQGSEA. The CDR3 covers 13 residues, taking in both the cysteine and the phenylalanine. Just the 39-base CDR3 DNA is kept, in frame starting at base 1. This clone has just a few counts. Which antigen it targets is not known. Base-call qualities are not available, and no considerably larger clone is one nucleotide away. What the research found in general, with its limitations: Scalp clonality and the number of expanded CD8+ clones among the top 100 scalp clones were significantly decreased by tofacitinib. The treated cohort was small, with a single nonresponder, so links between baseline CD8+ expansion and response need larger studies. Resident alphabeta T cells in normal human skin are also sequenced, complicating scalp TCR repertoire analysis, unlike mouse skin dominated by gammadelta T cells. Shared TCR sequences between patients were less evident than in mice, which may be partly attributable to HLA diversity in the patient population. Many expanded lesional clones persisted in scalp and blood during tofacitinib treatment, which may partly explain relapse after stopping treatment. Compared with normal scalp, lesional scalp, particularly in alopecia totalis/universalis, had higher clonality and more expanded CD8+ clones, which suggests antigenic drive.

This clonotype was sampled from a human donor with alopecia areata. The V and J genes are TRBV29-1 and TRBJ2-7; no D gene can be assigned with confidence. Source: CD8+ T cells sorted from blood, taken at week 24, from a patient treated with tofacitinib. The CDR3 here reads CSVEDVETYEQYF. The DNA sequence follows: TGCAGCGTTGAAGATGTGGAAACCTACGAGCAGTACTTC.